This T cell receptor beta chain was identified in a study of human T cells and chemical hapten exposure. Germline lookup yields CDR1 SGHRS and CDR2 YFSETQ. CDR3 length: 15 residues. V lost 1 base to trimming and J lost 8 bases; unmatched junction nucleotides: 10. The library tagged individual cDNA molecules with unique molecular identifiers. TCRdb recomputed calls from the RACE reads with MiXCR, one row per CDR3 protein. The data contain more than 250,000 distinct CDR3 sequences, roughly 7.7% of them singletons. The sample's time point: pre-sensitization, week 0. Specified treatment: therapeutic diphenylcyclopropenone sensitization with weekly scalp DPC. Non-pregnant alopecia patients aged 18 to 70, suitable for DPC therapy.

V is TRBV5-1 and J is TRBJ1-1; TRBD1 aligns across 8 bases. The specimen was whole blood, collected in connection with sensitization to the hapten diphenylcyclopropenone (DPC). This sequence originates from a man between 18 and 29 years old with alopecia areata. Some clones in this sample may be carry-over from other donors' samples. In nucleotides, the CDR3 is TGCGCCAGCAGCTTGATTCGGACAGGGTTGTCAGAAGCTTTCTTT. This sequence encodes CASSLIRTGLSEAFF.